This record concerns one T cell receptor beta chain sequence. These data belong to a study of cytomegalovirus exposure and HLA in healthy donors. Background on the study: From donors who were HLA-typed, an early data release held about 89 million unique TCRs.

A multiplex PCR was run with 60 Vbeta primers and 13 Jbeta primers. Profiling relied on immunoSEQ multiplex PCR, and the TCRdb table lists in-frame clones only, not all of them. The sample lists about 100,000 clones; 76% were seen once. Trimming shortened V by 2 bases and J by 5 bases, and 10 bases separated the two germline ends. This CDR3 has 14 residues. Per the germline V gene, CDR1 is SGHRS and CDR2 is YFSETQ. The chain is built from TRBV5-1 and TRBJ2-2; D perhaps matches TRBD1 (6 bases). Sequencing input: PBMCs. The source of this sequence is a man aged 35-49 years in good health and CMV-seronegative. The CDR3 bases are TGCGCCAGCAGCTTACAGGGAGAGACCGGGGAGCTGTTTTTT. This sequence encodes CASSLQGETGELFF. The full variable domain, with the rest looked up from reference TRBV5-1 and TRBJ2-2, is KAGVTQTPRYLIKTRGQQVTLSCSPISGHRSVSWYQQTPGQGLQFLFEYFSETQRNKGNFPGRFSGRQFSNSRSEMNVSTLELGDSALYLCASSLQGETGELFFGEGSRLTVL.